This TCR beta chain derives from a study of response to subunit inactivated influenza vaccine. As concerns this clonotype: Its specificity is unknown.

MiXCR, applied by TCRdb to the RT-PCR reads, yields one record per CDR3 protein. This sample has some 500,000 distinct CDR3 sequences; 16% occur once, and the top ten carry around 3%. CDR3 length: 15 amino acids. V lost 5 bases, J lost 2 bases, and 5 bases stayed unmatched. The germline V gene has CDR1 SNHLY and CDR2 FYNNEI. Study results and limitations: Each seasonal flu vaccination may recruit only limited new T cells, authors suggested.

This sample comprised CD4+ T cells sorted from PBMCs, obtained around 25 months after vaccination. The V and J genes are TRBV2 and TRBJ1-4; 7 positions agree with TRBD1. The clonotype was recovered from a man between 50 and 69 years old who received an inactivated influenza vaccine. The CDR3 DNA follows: TGTGCCAGCAGTTACCAGACAGGGACTAATGAAAAACTGTTTTTT. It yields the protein CASSYQTGTNEKLFF.